This T cell receptor (beta chain) was identified during a study of blood T cells in healthy people across ages. The study, taken as a whole, reports: In the absence of known donor CMV status, changes in expanded clonotypes were possibly confounded.

V gave up 5 bases and J gave up 7 bases; unmatched junction bases: 10. The CDR3 sequence is 15 residues long. This clonotype showed up just once. Its matching antigen is unknown. A second PCR, run for about 6 to 12 cycles, used a sample-barcoded 5' primer plus a J-beta primer mix. MiXCR, applied by TCRdb to the 5' RACE reads, yields one record per CDR3 protein. The sample includes around 1.5 million distinct CDR3 sequences, approximately 63% of them seen just once. The study drew donors from healthy Caucasian individuals in Russia aged roughly 6 to 100. Each donor's blood draw was around 9.1 milliliters of peripheral blood. The authors extracted at least 5.5 micrograms of total RNA per sample.

This clonotype was obtained from a man younger than 35 in good health. The chain links TRBV12-3 or TRBV12-4 to TRBJ2-1; 8 bases map to TRBD1. The sequenced sample was blood. The CDR3 loop is CASSLTGAVGNEQFF. DNA for the CDR3: TGTGCCAGCAGTCTGACAGGGGCCGTGGGGAATGAGCAGTTCTTC.